The clone carrying this T cell receptor (beta chain) was found a few times. The sample originates from a study of CD8+ T cells in alopecia areata. It was cDNA, reverse transcribed from extracted RNA, that served as the sequencing template. Clones were sequenced by immunoSEQ multiplex PCR, and TCRdb holds only the in-frame ones, with some missing. This sample has about 200,000 clones, with 55% to 70% found just once. The CDR3 is 16 residues long. The J segment lost 0 bases and the V segment lost 3 bases, leaving 7 bases of the junction unmatched. Germline V gene data show CDR1 as SGDLS and CDR2 as YYNGEE. Documented treatment: oral pan-JAK inhibitor, 5-10 mg twice daily.

Sample: CD4+ T cells sorted from blood, taken at week 24, from a patient treated with tofacitinib. The receptor's source is a human donor with alopecia areata. This sequence joins TRBV9 and TRBJ2-3; 7 bases fit TRBD2. In DNA form, the CDR3 reads TGTGCCAGCAGCGGGGCTAGCGGCCCTAGCACAGATACGCAGTATTTT. It is translated as CASSGASGPSTDTQYF.